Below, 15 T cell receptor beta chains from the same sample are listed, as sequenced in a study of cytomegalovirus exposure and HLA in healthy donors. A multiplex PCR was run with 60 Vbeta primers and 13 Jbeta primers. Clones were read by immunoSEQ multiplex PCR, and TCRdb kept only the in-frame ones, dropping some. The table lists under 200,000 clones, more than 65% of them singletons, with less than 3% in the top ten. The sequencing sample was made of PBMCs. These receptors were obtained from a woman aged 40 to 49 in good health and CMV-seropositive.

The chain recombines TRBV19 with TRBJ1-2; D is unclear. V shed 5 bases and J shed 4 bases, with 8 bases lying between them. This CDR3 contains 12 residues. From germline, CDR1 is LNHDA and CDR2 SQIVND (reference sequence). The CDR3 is CASSGGAYGYTF. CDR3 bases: TGTGCCAGTAGTGGAGGAGCCTATGGCTACACCTTC.

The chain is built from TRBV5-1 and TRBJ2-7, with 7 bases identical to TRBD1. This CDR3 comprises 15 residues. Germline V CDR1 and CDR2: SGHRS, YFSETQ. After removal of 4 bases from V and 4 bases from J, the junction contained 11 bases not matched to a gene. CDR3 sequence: CASSGGQERGYEQYF. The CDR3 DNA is TGCGCCAGCAGCGGAGGACAGGAAAGAGGATACGAGCAGTACTTC. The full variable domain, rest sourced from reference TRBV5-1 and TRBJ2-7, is KAGVTQTPRYLIKTRGQQVTLSCSPISGHRSVSWYQQTPGQGLQFLFEYFSETQRNKGNFPGRFSGRQFSNSRSEMNVSTLELGDSALYLCASSGGQERGYEQYFGPGTRLTVT.

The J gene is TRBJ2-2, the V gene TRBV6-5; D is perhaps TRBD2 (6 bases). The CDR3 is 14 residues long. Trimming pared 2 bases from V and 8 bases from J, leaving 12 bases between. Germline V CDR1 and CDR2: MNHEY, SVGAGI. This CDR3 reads CASSYRGRIGELFF. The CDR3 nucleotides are TGTGCCAGCAGTTACCGGGGGAGAATAGGGGAGCTGTTTTTT.

This chain's CDR3 is CASSQDAGINQPQHF. CDR3 coding DNA: TGCGCCAGCAGCCAAGACGCAGGGATAAATCAGCCCCAGCATTTT. This chain links TRBV4-1 with TRBJ1-5, with D perhaps matching TRBD1 (5 bases). The germline CDR1 and CDR2 sequences are MGHRA and YSYEKL. The V and J ends lost 0 bases and 4 bases respectively, with 10 bases between them. The CDR3 is 15 amino acids.

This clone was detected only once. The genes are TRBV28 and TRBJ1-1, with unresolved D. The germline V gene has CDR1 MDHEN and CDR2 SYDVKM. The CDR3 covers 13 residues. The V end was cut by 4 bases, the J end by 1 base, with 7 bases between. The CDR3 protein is CASSSHQNTEAFF. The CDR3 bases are TGTGCCAGCAGTTCCCATCAGAACACTGAAGCTTTCTTT.

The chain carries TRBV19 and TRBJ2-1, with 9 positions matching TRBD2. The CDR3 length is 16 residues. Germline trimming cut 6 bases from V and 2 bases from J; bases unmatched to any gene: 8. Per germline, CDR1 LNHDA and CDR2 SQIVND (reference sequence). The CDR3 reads CASRENSGGPYNEQFF. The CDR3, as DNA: TGTGCCAGTAGGGAGAATAGCGGGGGACCCTACAATGAGCAGTTCTTC.

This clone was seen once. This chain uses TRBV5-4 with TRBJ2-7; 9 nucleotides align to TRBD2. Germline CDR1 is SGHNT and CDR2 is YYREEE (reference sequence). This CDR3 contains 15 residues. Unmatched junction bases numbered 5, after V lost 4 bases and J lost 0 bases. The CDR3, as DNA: TGTGCCAGCAGCCCCGGACTAGCGCTCTCCTACGAGCAGTACTTC. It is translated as CASSPGLALSYEQYF.

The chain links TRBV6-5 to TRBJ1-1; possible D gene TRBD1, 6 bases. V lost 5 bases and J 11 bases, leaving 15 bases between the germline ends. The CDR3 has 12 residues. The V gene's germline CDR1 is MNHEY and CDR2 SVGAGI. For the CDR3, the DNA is TGTGCCAGCAGTGCCAGGGGAAGTTCGGCTTTCTTT. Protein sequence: CASSARGSSAFF.

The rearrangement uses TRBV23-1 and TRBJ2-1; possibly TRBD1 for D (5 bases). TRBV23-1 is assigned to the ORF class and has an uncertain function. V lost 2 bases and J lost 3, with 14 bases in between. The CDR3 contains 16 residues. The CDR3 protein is CASSQIGIRDYNEQFF. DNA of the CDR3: TGCGCCAGCAGTCAAATAGGGATCAGGGACTACAATGAGCAGTTCTTC.

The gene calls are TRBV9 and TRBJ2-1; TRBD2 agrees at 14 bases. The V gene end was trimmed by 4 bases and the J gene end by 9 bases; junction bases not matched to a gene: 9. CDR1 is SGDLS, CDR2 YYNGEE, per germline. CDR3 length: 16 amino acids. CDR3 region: CASSPSGLAGAGEQFF. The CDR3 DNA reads TGTGCCAGCAGCCCATCGGGACTAGCGGGAGCCGGTGAGCAGTTCTTC.

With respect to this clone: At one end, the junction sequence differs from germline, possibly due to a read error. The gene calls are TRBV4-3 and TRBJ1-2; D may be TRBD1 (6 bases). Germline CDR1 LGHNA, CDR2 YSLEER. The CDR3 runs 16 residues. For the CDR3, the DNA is TGCGCCAGCAGCCAAGATTTTCTCAGGGACAAGGGCGGCTACCCCTTC. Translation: CASSQDFLRDKGGYPF.

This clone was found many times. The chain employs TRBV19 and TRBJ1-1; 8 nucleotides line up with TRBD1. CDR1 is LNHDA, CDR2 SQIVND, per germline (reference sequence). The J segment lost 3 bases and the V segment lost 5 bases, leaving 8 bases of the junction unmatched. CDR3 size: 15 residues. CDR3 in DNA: TGTGCCAGTAGTTCCTACAGGGGGAGGGACACTGAAGCTTTCTTT. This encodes CASSSYRGRDTEAFF.

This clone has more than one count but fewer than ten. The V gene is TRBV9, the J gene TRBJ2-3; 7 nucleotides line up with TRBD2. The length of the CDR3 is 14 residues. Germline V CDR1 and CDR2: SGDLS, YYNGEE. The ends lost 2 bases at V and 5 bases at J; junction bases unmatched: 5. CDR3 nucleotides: TGTGCCAGCAGCGTCTCTAGCGGTGGAGATACGCAGTATTTT. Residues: CASSVSSGGDTQYF.

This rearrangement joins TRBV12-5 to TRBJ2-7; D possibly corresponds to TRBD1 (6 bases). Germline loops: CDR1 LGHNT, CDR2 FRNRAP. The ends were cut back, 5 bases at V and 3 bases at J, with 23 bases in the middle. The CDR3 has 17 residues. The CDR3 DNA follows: TGTGCTAGTGGTCGGACGACCGGGACACTGGCGATCTACGAGCAGTACTTC. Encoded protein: CASGRTTGTLAIYEQYF.

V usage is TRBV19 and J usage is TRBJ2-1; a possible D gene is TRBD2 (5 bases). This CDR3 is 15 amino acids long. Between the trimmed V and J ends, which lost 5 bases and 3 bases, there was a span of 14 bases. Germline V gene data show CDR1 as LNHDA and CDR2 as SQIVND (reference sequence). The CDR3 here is CASSLTSGVYNEQFF. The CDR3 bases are TGTGCCAGTAGTCTCACCAGCGGAGTCTACAATGAGCAGTTCTTC.